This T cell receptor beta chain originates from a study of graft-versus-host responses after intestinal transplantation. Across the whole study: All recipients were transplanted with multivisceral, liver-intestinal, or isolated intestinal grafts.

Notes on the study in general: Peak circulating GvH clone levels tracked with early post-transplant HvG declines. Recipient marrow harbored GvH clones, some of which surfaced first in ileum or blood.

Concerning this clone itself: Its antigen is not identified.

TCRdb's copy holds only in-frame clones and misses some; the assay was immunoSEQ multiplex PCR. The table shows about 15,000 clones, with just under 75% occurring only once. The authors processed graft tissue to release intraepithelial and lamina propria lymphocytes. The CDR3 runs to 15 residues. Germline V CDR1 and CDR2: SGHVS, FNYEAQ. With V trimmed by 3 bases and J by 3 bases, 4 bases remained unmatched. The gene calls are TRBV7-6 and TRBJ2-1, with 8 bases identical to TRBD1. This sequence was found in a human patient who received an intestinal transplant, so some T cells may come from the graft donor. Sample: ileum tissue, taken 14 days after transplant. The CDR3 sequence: CASSLRTGYYNEQFF. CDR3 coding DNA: TGTGCCAGCAGCTTGCGGACAGGGTACTACAATGAGCAGTTCTTC.